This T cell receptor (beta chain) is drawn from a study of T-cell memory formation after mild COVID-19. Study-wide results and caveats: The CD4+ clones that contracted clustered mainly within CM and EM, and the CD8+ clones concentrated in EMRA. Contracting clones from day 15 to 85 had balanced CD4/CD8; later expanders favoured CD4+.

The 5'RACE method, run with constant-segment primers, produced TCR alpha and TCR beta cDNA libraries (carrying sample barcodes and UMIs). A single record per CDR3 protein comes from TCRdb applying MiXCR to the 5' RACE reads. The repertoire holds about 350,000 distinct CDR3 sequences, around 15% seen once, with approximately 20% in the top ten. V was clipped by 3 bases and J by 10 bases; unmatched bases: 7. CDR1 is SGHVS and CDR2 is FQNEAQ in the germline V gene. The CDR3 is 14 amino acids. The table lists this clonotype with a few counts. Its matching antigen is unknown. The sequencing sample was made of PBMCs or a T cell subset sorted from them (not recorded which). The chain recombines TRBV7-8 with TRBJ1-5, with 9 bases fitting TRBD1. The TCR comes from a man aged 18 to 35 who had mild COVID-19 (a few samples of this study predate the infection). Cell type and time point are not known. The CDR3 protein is CASSFAGQGLPQHF. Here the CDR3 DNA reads TGTGCCAGCAGCTTCGCAGGACAGGGGTTACCCCAGCATTTT.